These 31 T cell receptor beta chains share one sample of origin, sequenced in a study of blood T cell repertoires in COVID-19. Data came from immunoSEQ multiplex PCR; TCRdb stores just in-frame clones and leaves some out. Here the sample spans 200,000 to 250,000 clones, about 83% being singletons. Sequences were obtained from peripheral blood. The receptors were sampled from a young woman with COVID-19, enrolled during active disease.

A word on this clone: The sample carries other DNA sequences with the same CDR3. The chain carries TRBV7-2 and TRBJ2-1, with D hard to call. CDR3 length: 14 amino acids. Trimming took off 1 base at V and 2 bases at J, with 6 bases between the two ends. Per the germline V gene, CDR1 is SGHTA and CDR2 is FQGNSA. In DNA form, the CDR3 reads TGTGCCAGCAGCTTAGTCCCAACCTACAATGAGCAGTTCTTC. It encodes CASSLVPTYNEQFF. Full variable domain (rest looked up from reference TRBV7-2 and TRBJ2-1): GAGVSQSPSNKVTEKGKDVELRCDPISGHTALYWYRQSLGQGLEFLIYFQGNSAPDKSGLPSDRFSAERTGGSVSTLTIQRTQQEDSAVYLCASSLVPTYNEQFFGPGTRLTVL.

The chain joins TRBV6-5 to TRBJ2-2; no firm D call. CDR3 length: 14 residues. Looked up from germline, CDR1 is MNHEY and CDR2 is SVGAGI. Trimming removed 9 bases at V and 2 bases at J, with 13 bases between. CDR3 bases: TGTGCCAGTTTCTTGGCCGCTAACACCGGGGAGCTGTTTTTT. Protein product: CASFLAANTGELFF.

The chain has TRBV19 and TRBJ1-3; D might be TRBD1 (5 bases). V lost 7 bases and J lost 0, with 13 bases in between. Germline-derived CDR1 and CDR2 are LNHDA and SQIVND (reference sequence). There are 15 residues in the CDR3. This CDR3 is CASMDTSISGNTIYF. The CDR3, as DNA: TGTGCCAGTATGGACACTTCGATCTCTGGAAACACCATATATTTT.

The V call is TRBV27, the J call TRBJ1-1, with TRBD1 matching 9 bases. V shed 6 bases and J 2 bases; nucleotides not matched to a gene: 4. Germline V lookup: CDR1 MNHEY, CDR2 SMNVEV (reference sequence). The CDR3 loop spans 14 amino acids. The CDR3 protein is CASSQQGANTEAFF. CDR3 nucleotides: TGTGCCAGCAGCCAACAGGGGGCTAACACTGAAGCTTTCTTT.

This sequence joins TRBV4-3 and TRBJ1-2; the D is unclear. The CDR3 has 13 residues. V was clipped by 3 bases and J by 4 bases, with 9 bases between them. Per germline, CDR1 LGHNA and CDR2 YSLEER. The CDR3 reads CASSHEDFYGYTF. The CDR3, as DNA: TGCGCCAGCAGCCATGAGGACTTCTATGGCTACACCTTC.

This rearrangement joins TRBV25-1 to TRBJ2-3; TRBD1 is a possible D gene (6 bases). This CDR3 contains 14 residues. Germline V gene lookup returns CDR1 MGHDK and CDR2 SYGVNS. Between the trimmed V and J ends, which lost 3 bases and 4 bases, there was a span of 11 bases. The CDR3, as DNA: TGTGCCAGCAGTGATTCATCAGGGGCAGATACGCAGTATTTT. Protein: CASSDSSGADTQYF.

The chain is built from TRBV9 and TRBJ2-1; unclear D gene. The germline CDR1 and CDR2 sequences are SGDLS and YYNGEE. The V gene lost 4 bases and the J gene lost 5 bases, with 10 bases spanning the gap. The CDR3 consists of 13 residues. CDR3 sequence reads: CASSPRLHNEQFF. In DNA form, the CDR3 reads TGTGCCAGCAGCCCCCGGTTGCACAATGAGCAGTTCTTC.

The chain is built from TRBV4-3 and TRBJ2-2; 10 nucleotides align to TRBD2. CDR1 and CDR2 from the germline V gene are LGHNA and YSLEER. Germline trimming cut 0 bases from V and 0 bases from J; bases unmatched to any gene: 4. The CDR3 covers 18 residues. CDR3 protein: CASSQELLAGANTGELFF. CDR3 nucleotides: TGCGCCAGCAGCCAAGAGCTGCTAGCGGGGGCGAACACCGGGGAGCTGTTTTTT.

The V call is TRBV10-1, the J call TRBJ2-7, with 8 positions matching TRBD2. With 3 bases clipped from V and 2 bases from J, the junction kept 3 bases outside the gene matches. CDR3 length equals 14 residues. Looked up from germline, CDR1 is WNHNN and CDR2 is SYGVQD (reference sequence). CDR3 DNA sequence: TGCGCCAGCAGTGACCCGGGACTAGCCTACGAGCAGTACTTC. This gives the protein CASSDPGLAYEQYF.

The V gene is TRBV6-6, the J gene TRBJ2-2, with TRBD2 matching over 10 bases. This CDR3 region has 16 residues. CDR1 MNHNY and CDR2 SVGAGI come from the germline V gene (reference sequence). With V trimmed by 6 bases and J by 7 bases, 11 bases remained unmatched. As DNA, the CDR3 is TGTGCCAGCAGCCAAGCTAGCGGGAGTGGTATCGGGGAGCTGTTTTTT. Its protein product is CASSQASGSGIGELFF.

Notes on this clone: The same CDR3 is also encoded by other DNA sequences in this sample. V usage is TRBV5-4 and J usage is TRBJ2-5; 7 bases match TRBD2. This CDR3 has 14 amino acids. From germline, CDR1 is SGHNT and CDR2 YYREEE (reference sequence). V was clipped by 0 bases and J by 1 base; unmatched bases: 0. The CDR3 DNA follows: TGTGCCAGCAGCTTGGCGGGAGGCCAAGAGACCCAGTACTTC. Its protein is CASSLAGGQETQYF.

A note on this clone: The sample holds other DNA sequences that translate to the same CDR3. The V gene is TRBV9, the J gene TRBJ2-1; 7 nucleotides line up with TRBD2. V lost 0 bases and J lost 3; bases outside the gene matches: 0. This CDR3 has 14 residues. CDR1 is SGDLS and CDR2 is YYNGEE in the germline V gene. The CDR3 sequence is CASSVGGSYNEQFF. The CDR3 coding sequence is TGTGCCAGCAGCGTAGGCGGGAGCTACAATGAGCAGTTCTTC.

V gene TRBV6-1 combines with J gene TRBJ2-7; the D is unclear. Germline V gives CDR1 MNHNS, CDR2 SASEGT. The CDR3 is made up of 16 amino acids. The V end lost 3 bases, the J end lost 4 bases, and 19 bases lay between the germline ends. The CDR3 DNA is TGTGCCAGCAGTGAGGTTCCCTCCAGCAGGCTTTACGAGCAGTACTTC. This sequence encodes CASSEVPSSRLYEQYF.

The genes are TRBV29-1 and TRBJ1-2; TRBD1 agrees at 9 bases. The germline V gene encodes CDR1 SQVTM and CDR2 ANQGSEA. CDR3 length: 15 residues. Trimming removed 6 bases from V and 2 bases from J; junction bases left unmatched: 10. The CDR3, as DNA: TGCAGCGTCCCCGCCGGGACAGGGCGGAACTATGGCTACACCTTC. Its translation: CSVPAGTGRNYGYTF.

This rearrangement joins TRBV6-1 to TRBJ2-7; perhaps TRBD1 as D (6 bases). Trimming took 1 base from V and 3 from J, leaving 13 bases between them. The CDR3 has 15 residues. Germline values: CDR1 MNHNS, CDR2 SASEGT. The CDR3 loop reads CASSEGRWDNYEQYF. CDR3 nucleotides: TGTGCCAGCAGTGAAGGAAGGTGGGACAACTACGAGCAGTACTTC.

This chain joins TRBV14 and TRBJ1-2; maybe TRBD1 (5 bases). CDR1 and CDR2 from the germline V gene are SGHDN and FVKESK. V dropped 1 base and J dropped 3 bases, with 15 bases sitting between them. CDR3 size: 16 residues. CDR3 nucleotide sequence: TGTGCCAGCAGCCAAGTTCATTTAGGAGGGGACTATGGCTACACCTTC. It specifies CASSQVHLGGDYGYTF. Full variable domain (remainder filled in from reference TRBV14 and TRBJ1-2): EAGVTQFPSHSVIEKGQTVTLRCDPISGHDNLYWYRRVMGKEIKFLLHFVKESKQDESGMPNNRFLAERTGGTYSTLKVQPAELEDSGVYFCASSQVHLGGDYGYTFGSGTRLTVV.

The chain recombines TRBV6-4 with TRBJ2-6, with D unresolved. The length of the CDR3 is 16 residues. CDR1 and CDR2 (germline): MRHNA, SNTAGT. The ends were cut back, 0 bases at V and 0 bases at J, with 6 bases in the middle. The CDR3 reads CASSDSYSSGANVLTF. In DNA form, the CDR3 reads TGTGCCAGCAGTGACTCGTATAGCTCTGGGGCCAACGTCCTGACTTTC.

The chain employs TRBV13 and TRBJ2-5, with D possibly TRBD1 on 5 matching bases. CDR3 length: 15 amino acids. V was shortened by 1 base and J by 1 base, with 10 bases between the two germline ends. Germline lookup yields CDR1 PRHDT and CDR2 FYEKMQ (reference sequence). The CDR3 reads CASSLVTDSQETQYF. The CDR3 DNA is TGTGCCAGCAGCTTAGTCACCGACAGCCAAGAGACCCAGTACTTC. The full variable domain, in which reference TRBV13 and TRBJ2-5 provide the parts outside the CDR3, is AAGVIQSPRHLIKEKRETATLKCYPIPRHDTVYWYQQGPGQDPQFLISFYEKMQSDKGSIPDRFSAQQFSDYHSELNMSSLELGDSALYFCASSLVTDSQETQYFGPGTRLLVL.

The rearrangement uses TRBV5-5 and TRBJ2-7, with no clear D. Trimming left V 0 bases short and J 5 bases short, with 12 bases between. Germline V gives CDR1 SGHKS, CDR2 YYEKEE (reference sequence). The CDR3 consists of 14 residues. The CDR3 reads CASSLGQGSHEQYF. CDR3 coding DNA: TGTGCCAGCAGCTTGGGACAAGGAAGCCACGAGCAGTACTTC.

The J gene is TRBJ1-1, the V gene TRBV6-2 or TRBV6-3; D remains unclear. The germline V and J ends were trimmed by 2 bases and 1 base, with 8 bases remaining between them. Germline lookup yields CDR1 MNHEY and CDR2 SVGEGT. The CDR3 is 14 residues long. CDR3 DNA: TGTGCCAGCAGTTACGACCGACAGAACACTGAAGCTTTCTTT. It codes for CASSYDRQNTEAFF.

DNA for the CDR3: TGTGCCTGGAGATGGGGGGGGGCAACTAATGAAAAACTGTTTTTT. Protein product: CAWRWGGATNEKLFF. The chain links TRBV30 to TRBJ1-4; maybe TRBD1 (5 bases). CDR3 length: 15 residues. Trimming took off 3 bases at V and 0 bases at J, with 11 bases between the two ends. CDR1 is GTSNPN, CDR2 SVGIG, per germline (reference sequence).

The chain carries TRBV6-6 and TRBJ2-1, with 14 bases fitting TRBD2. J gave up 7 bases and V 5 bases, and 10 bases lay outside the gene matches. The germline V gene encodes CDR1 MNHNY and CDR2 SVGAGI (reference sequence). This CDR3 contains 17 residues. This CDR3 is CASSPGLAGGGRNEQFF. The CDR3 DNA is TGTGCCAGCAGTCCCGGACTAGCGGGAGGTGGGAGGAATGAGCAGTTCTTC.

The chain recombines TRBV5-4 with TRBJ2-3; TRBD2 matches at 8 bases. V lost 1 base to trimming and J lost 1 base; unmatched junction nucleotides: 8. Germline CDR1 SGHNT, CDR2 YYREEE (reference sequence). CDR3 size: 17 residues. CDR3 amino acids: CASSLLSSSGGTDTQYF. In DNA, the CDR3 is TGTGCCAGCAGCTTGTTAAGTAGTAGCGGGGGCACAGATACGCAGTATTTT.

This clone came up a few times. The chain uses TRBV29-1 and TRBJ1-4; possibly TRBD1 for D (6 bases). The germline gives CDR1 SQVTM, CDR2 ANQGSEA. The CDR3 has 12 amino acids. Trimming left V 6 bases short and J 8 bases short, with 13 bases between. CDR3 amino acids: CSVKGVGEKLFF. The CDR3 nucleotides read TGCAGCGTAAAGGGGGTAGGCGAAAAACTGTTTTTT.

The chain recombines TRBV3-1 (or the pseudogene TRBV3-2) with TRBJ2-7; D is uncertain. CDR1 is LGHDT, CDR2 YNNKEL, per germline (reference sequence). The CDR3 loop spans 14 amino acids. Trimming cost V 2 bases and J 3 bases, with 11 bases left between them. As DNA, the CDR3 is TGTGCCAGCAGCCAACCGGAGCTATACTACGAGCAGTACTTC. Translation: CASSQPELYYEQYF.

This rearrangement joins TRBV4-2 to TRBJ2-7; TRBD1 matches at 9 bases. This CDR3 spans 15 amino acids. Trimming removed 6 bases from V and 10 bases from J; junction bases left unmatched: 16. Per germline, CDR1 LGHNA and CDR2 YNFKEQ. CDR3 residues: CASSPAGTGPYGQYF. DNA of the CDR3: TGTGCCAGCAGTCCTGCTGGGACAGGGCCCTATGGACAGTACTTC.

The chain has TRBV5-4 and TRBJ2-2; D unclear. The CDR3 contains 17 residues. The V end was cut by 0 bases, the J end by 1 base, with 13 bases between. In germline, CDR1 is SGHNT, CDR2 YYREEE (reference sequence). CDR3 bases: TGTGCCAGCAGCTTGGCCTTTGGTAGCTTGAACACCGGGGAGCTGTTTTTT. This encodes CASSLAFGSLNTGELFF.

In this sample, this clone turned up many times. The chain combines TRBV28 with TRBJ1-2; the match to TRBD1 covers 7 bases. CDR3 length equals 12 residues. With 10 bases clipped from V and 5 bases from J, the junction kept 7 bases outside the gene matches. CDR1 MDHEN and CDR2 SYDVKM come from the germline V gene. CDR3 loop: CAILQGQYGYTF. CDR3 nucleotide sequence: TGTGCCATTTTACAGGGGCAGTATGGCTACACCTTC.

This chain uses TRBV5-1 with TRBJ2-5, with 8 bases matching TRBD1. The CDR3 length is 14 residues. From germline, CDR1 is SGHRS and CDR2 YFSETQ. V dropped 4 bases and J dropped 7; count of bases not matched to a gene: 9. In nucleotides, the CDR3 is TGCGCCAGCAGCGGACAGGGTGCCGGAGGGACCCAGTACTTC. Protein product: CASSGQGAGGTQYF.

The chain is built from TRBV4-2 and TRBJ2-5, with 7 bases identical to TRBD1. V dropped 3 bases and J dropped 1; count of bases not matched to a gene: 8. The germline V gene has CDR1 LGHNA and CDR2 YNFKEQ. The CDR3 is 16 amino acids. DNA of the CDR3: TGTGCCAGCAGCCAGACAGGGAAAGGGTTCCAAGAGACCCAGTACTTC. It yields the protein CASSQTGKGFQETQYF.

The rearrangement joins TRBV7-2 to TRBJ1-5; the match to TRBD1 covers 8 bases. The CDR3 covers 16 residues. CDR1 is SGHTA, CDR2 FQGNSA, per germline. The J segment lost 0 bases and the V segment lost 2 bases, leaving 3 bases of the junction unmatched. CDR3 sequence: CASSLQGQVSNQPQHF. The CDR3 DNA reads TGTGCCAGCAGCTTACAGGGACAGGTTAGCAATCAGCCCCAGCATTTT. Variable domain in full (rest from reference TRBV7-2 and TRBJ1-5): GAGVSQSPSNKVTEKGKDVELRCDPISGHTALYWYRQSLGQGLEFLIYFQGNSAPDKSGLPSDRFSAERTGGSVSTLTIQRTQQEDSAVYLCASSLQGQVSNQPQHFGDGTRLSIL.